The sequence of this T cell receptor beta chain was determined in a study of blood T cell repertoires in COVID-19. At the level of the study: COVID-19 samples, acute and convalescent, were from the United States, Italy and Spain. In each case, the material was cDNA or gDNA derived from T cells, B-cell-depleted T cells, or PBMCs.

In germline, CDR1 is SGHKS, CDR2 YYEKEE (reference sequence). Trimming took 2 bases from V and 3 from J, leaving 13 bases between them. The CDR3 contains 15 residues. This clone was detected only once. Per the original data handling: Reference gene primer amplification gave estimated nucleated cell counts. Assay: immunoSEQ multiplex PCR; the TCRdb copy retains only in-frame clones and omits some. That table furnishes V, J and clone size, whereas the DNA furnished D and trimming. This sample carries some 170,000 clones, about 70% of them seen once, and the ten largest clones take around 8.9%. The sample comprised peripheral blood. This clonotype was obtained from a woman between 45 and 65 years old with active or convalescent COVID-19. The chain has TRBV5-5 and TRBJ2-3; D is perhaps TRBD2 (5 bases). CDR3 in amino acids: CASSLGGLVTDTQYF. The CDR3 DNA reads TGTGCCAGCAGCTTAGGAGGATTGGTGACAGATACGCAGTATTTT.